This is a list of T cell receptor beta chains from one sample in a study of T-cell memory formation after mild COVID-19. MiXCR, applied by TCRdb to the 5' RACE reads, yields one record per CDR3 protein. The table has about 390,000 distinct CDR3 sequences, more than 20% seen once. The sample taken for sequencing was PBMCs or a T cell subset sorted from them (not recorded which). The receptors shown here come from an adult woman who had mild COVID-19 (a few samples of this study predate the infection). Cell type and time point are not known. The CDR3 runs from the conserved cysteine through the conserved F or W. A D gene is named only where the DNA matches it firmly. Clone size is shown for a subset of rows, as once, few, many or a class of expanded clone.

j_gene | v_gene | abundance | d_gene | CDR3aa | CDR3nt
TRBJ2-1 | TRBV6-2/TRBV6-3 | few | TRBD1 | CASSEGLMQGQNNEQFF | TGTGCCAGCAGTGAGGGCCTAATGCAGGGACAGAACAATGAGCAGTTCTTC
TRBJ1-1 | TRBV7-6 | - | TRBD1 | CASSLALGQGSHEAEAFF | TGTGCCAGCAGCTTAGCGCTCGGACAGGGAAGTCACGAAGCTGAAGCTTTCTTT
TRBJ1-1 | TRBV12-3/TRBV12-4 | - | - | CASSYRDGLKNTEAFF | TGTGCCAGCAGTTACCGGGACGGGTTGAAGAACACTGAAGCTTTCTTT
TRBJ2-3 | TRBV24-1 | - | - | CATSDLAGFPTDTQYF | TGTGCCACCAGTGATTTGGCAGGGTTTCCCACAGATACGCAGTATTTT
TRBJ2-1 | TRBV5-1 | many | TRBD2 | CASSLKGSETSGGADEQFF | TGCGCCAGCAGCTTGAAAGGGTCCGAAACTAGCGGGGGGGCCGATGAGCAGTTCTTC
TRBJ2-5 | TRBV18 | many | TRBD2 | CASSHGRRETQYF | TGTGCCAGCTCCCACGGGAGGCGCGAGACCCAGTACTTC
TRBJ1-1 | TRBV27 | - | - | CASSLGPGMNTEAFF | TGTGCCAGCAGTTTAGGTCCAGGGATGAACACTGAAGCTTTCTTT
TRBJ1-4 | TRBV12-3/TRBV12-4 | few | - | CATVDRTNEKLFF | TGTGCCACCGTGGACAGAACAAATGAAAAACTGTTTTTT
TRBJ2-1 | TRBV2 | - | - | CASPRGSSYNEQFF | TGTGCCAGCCCACGGGGTAGCTCCTACAATGAGCAGTTCTTC
TRBJ1-1 | TRBV6-1 | few | - | CASKKGTHTEAFF | TGTGCCAGCAAGAAGGGTACCCACACTGAAGCTTTCTTT
TRBJ1-1 | TRBV5-5 | few | TRBD1 | CASSLVIRTGAEAFF | TGTGCCAGCAGCTTGGTCATAAGGACAGGGGCCGAAGCTTTCTTT
TRBJ1-2 | TRBV7-9 | - | TRBD1 | CASSSPGQGAITNYGYTF | TGTGCCAGCAGCTCTCCGGGACAGGGGGCTATCACTAACTATGGCTACACCTTC
TRBJ2-1 | TRBV29-1 | - | - | CSVEGSKSSYNEQFF | TGCAGCGTAGAAGGGTCCAAAAGCTCCTACAATGAGCAGTTCTTC
TRBJ2-1 | TRBV5-1 | - | TRBD2 | CASSLLPLSSGSNEQFF | TGCGCCAGCAGCCTCCTCCCCCTCTCTAGCGGGTCCAATGAGCAGTTCTTC
TRBJ2-2 | TRBV5-6 | - | - | CASSFYRSTGELFF | TGTGCCAGCAGCTTCTACAGGTCGACCGGGGAGCTGTTTTTT
TRBJ1-2 | TRBV15 | - | - | CATSREKDGEGTF | TGTGCCACCAGCAGAGAAAAGGACGGCGAGGGGACCTTC
TRBJ1-2 | TRBV5-5 | few | - | CASSFDINYGYTF | TGTGCCAGCAGCTTTGACATTAACTATGGCTACACCTTC
TRBJ2-5 | TRBV9 | few | TRBD2 | CASSPRGGTSGSGETQYF | TGTGCCAGCAGCCCCAGGGGGGGGACTAGCGGCTCTGGAGAGACCCAGTACTTC
TRBJ2-5 | TRBV9 | - | - | CASSVSLQETQYF | TGTGCCAGCAGCGTCTCCCTCCAAGAGACCCAGTACTTC
TRBJ2-1 | TRBV11-2 | few | - | CASTRLGRDNPEQFF | TGTGCCAGCACCCGGTTGGGAAGGGACAACCCAGAGCAGTTCTTC
TRBJ1-1 | TRBV4-3 | many | TRBD1 | CASSQGSGQGARGAFF | TGCGCCAGCAGCCAGGGATCGGGACAGGGCGCGAGAGGGGCTTTCTTT
TRBJ2-2 | TRBV6-2/TRBV6-3 | - | TRBD2 | CASSYSSGRDGGELFF | TGTGCCAGCAGTTACAGTAGCGGGAGGGACGGCGGGGAGCTGTTTTTT
TRBJ2-1 | TRBV7-3 | - | TRBD2 | CASSSSGSAEQFF | TGTGCCAGCAGCTCTAGCGGGTCGGCCGAGCAGTTCTTC
TRBJ2-7 | TRBV3-1 | few | - | CASSPGTDRTQYF | TGTGCCAGCAGCCCAGGGACGGACCGTACACAGTACTTC
TRBJ2-6 | TRBV24-1 | once | - | CATSDSPSGANVLTF | TGTGCCACCAGTGATTCGCCATCCGGGGCCAACGTCCTGACTTTC
TRBJ1-4 | TRBV12-3/TRBV12-4 | few | TRBD1 | CASSPGTGLEKLFF | TGTGCCAGCAGTCCCGGGACAGGGTTAGAAAAACTGTTTTTT
TRBJ1-2 | TRBV5-6 | few | - | CASSLWGNYGYTF | TGTGCCAGCAGCTTGTGGGGGAACTATGGCTACACCTTC
TRBJ2-2 | TRBV4-3 | few | - | CASSQDGNLNTGELFF | TGCGCCAGCAGCCAGGACGGGAACCTTAACACCGGGGAGCTGTTTTTT
TRBJ2-3 | TRBV12-3/TRBV12-4 | few | - | CASTPHATDTQYF | TGTGCCAGCACTCCACACGCGACAGATACGCAGTATTTT
TRBJ2-2 | TRBV19 | - | - | CASLERTKDTGELFF | TGTGCCAGCCTCGAGCGGACCAAGGACACCGGGGAGCTGTTTTTT
TRBJ2-3 | TRBV6-5 | few | - | CASSSTASTDTQYF | TGTGCCAGCAGTTCGACAGCTAGCACAGATACGCAGTATTTT
TRBJ1-1 | TRBV12-3/TRBV12-4 | - | TRBD1 | CASSLRGLTEAFF | TGTGCCAGCAGTTTGAGGGGGCTCACTGAAGCTTTCTTT
TRBJ2-3 | TRBV21-1 | - | - | CASSKGGASGRDTQYF | TGTGCCAGCAGCAAGGGGGGAGCTAGCGGGAGAGATACGCAGTATTTT
TRBJ2-7 | TRBV5-4 | few | TRBD1 | CASSFQGVEQYF | TGTGCCAGCAGCTTCCAGGGGGTCGAGCAGTACTTC
TRBJ1-1 | TRBV5-6 | many | TRBD1 | CASSFGQGGTEAFF | TGTGCCAGCAGCTTCGGGCAGGGGGGGACTGAAGCTTTCTTT
TRBJ2-3 | TRBV24-1 | few | TRBD1 | CATSDTLRGQATDTQYF | TGTGCCACCAGTGACACATTAAGGGGGCAGGCGACAGATACGCAGTATTTT
TRBJ2-7 | TRBV7-8 | few | - | CASSSRKTLTYEQYF | TGTGCCAGCAGCTCCCGGAAGACCCTAACCTACGAGCAGTACTTC
TRBJ2-7 | TRBV5-5 | few | TRBD1 | CASIAGTGSYEQYF | TGTGCCAGCATCGCCGGGACAGGTTCCTACGAGCAGTACTTC
TRBJ2-5 | TRBV5-5 | - | TRBD1 | CASSPRDRVATQYF | TGTGCCAGCAGCCCCCGGGACAGGGTGGCGACCCAGTACTTC
TRBJ2-1 | TRBV29-1 | - | TRBD2 | CSVRRTSGPDSYNEQFF | TGCAGCGTTAGACGGACTAGCGGGCCAGACTCCTACAATGAGCAGTTCTTC
TRBJ2-1 | TRBV12-3/TRBV12-4 | few | - | CASSSGSGNEQFF | TGTGCCAGCAGTTCAGGTAGCGGAAATGAGCAGTTCTTC
TRBJ2-7 | TRBV6-5 | few | TRBD2 | CASNRQRGAFSYEQYF | TGTGCCAGCAATAGACAGCGGGGGGCCTTCTCCTACGAGCAGTACTTC
TRBJ2-3 | TRBV29-1 | - | - | CSVERLEEADTQYF | TGCAGCGTTGAACGACTAGAAGAAGCCGATACGCAGTATTTT
TRBJ2-2 | TRBV12-3/TRBV12-4 | - | - | CASSFWSGELFF | TGTGCCAGCAGTTTTTGGTCCGGGGAGCTGTTTTTT
TRBJ2-5 | TRBV3-1 | many | TRBD1 | CASSQPGGVLRAVGETQYF | TGTGCCAGCAGCCAGCCAGGGGGCGTACTCCGAGCCGTCGGGGAGACCCAGTACTTC
TRBJ2-7 | TRBV2 | - | - | CASSEGPRAAYEQYF | TGTGCCAGCAGTGAAGGTCCCAGGGCGGCCTACGAGCAGTACTTC
TRBJ1-5 | TRBV12-3/TRBV12-4 | few | - | CASSLEGSRNQPQHF | TGTGCCAGCAGTTTAGAGGGGTCTCGCAATCAGCCCCAGCATTTT
TRBJ2-7 | TRBV20-1 | - | - | CSARIRGSLYYEQYF | TGCAGTGCTAGGATACGAGGGAGTCTCTACTACGAGCAGTACTTC
TRBJ2-7 | TRBV12-3/TRBV12-4 | few | - | CASSIRTGRDEQYF | TGTGCCAGCAGTATACGGACAGGGAGGGACGAGCAGTACTTC
TRBJ1-1 | TRBV29-1 | few | - | CSVGRPMNTEAFF | TGCAGCGTCGGTAGACCCATGAACACTGAAGCTTTCTTT
TRBJ2-3 | TRBV29-1 | few | - | CSADVPPRFLRGDTQYF | TGCAGCGCGGATGTGCCCCCCCGGTTCCTCAGGGGAGATACGCAGTATTTT
TRBJ1-1 | TRBV29-1 | few | - | CSVEEGLNTEAFF | TGCAGCGTGGAGGAGGGGCTAAACACTGAAGCTTTCTTT
TRBJ2-2 | TRBV5-5 | - | TRBD2 | CASRLAGITGELFF | TGTGCCAGCAGACTAGCGGGCATCACCGGGGAGCTGTTTTTT